This entry concerns a single TCR beta chain. Its antigen is undetermined. Time point specified: newly diagnosed GD, antithyroid drugs for less than 3 months. Extracted PBMC RNA gave rise to the TCR library. This record belongs to a study of regulatory T cells in long-lasting Graves disease. Regarding the study as a whole: Persistent disease was associated with favored TRBV28 usage and with favored use of TRBJ1-2 and TRBJ2-5.

Arm-PCR of CDR3 regions and iRepertoire HTBI primers were used to build TCR beta libraries. A single record per CDR3 protein comes from TCRdb applying MiXCR to the multiplex PCR reads. In the table there are under 800,000 distinct CDR3 sequences, 16% of which are singletons. Trimming cost V 3 bases and J 7 bases; bases outside gene matches: 4. This CDR3 contains 14 residues. Germline CDR1 reads LNHNV; CDR2 reads YYDKDF (reference sequence). These sequences were also reported in another study, on T cells in Graves' hyperthyroidism and ophthalmopathy. That study reports: Patients between 18 and 65 years old had hyperthyroidism, newly diagnosed and lasting under 2 months. TCR CDR3 underwent first-round RT-PCR with the HTBI primer set. Prediction of ophthalmopathy progression came a median around 6.5 months pre-onset.

The source of this sequence is a woman aged 25-40 years with Graves disease. Material: peripheral blood mononuclear cells (PBMCs), obtained at new diagnosis, from a patient treated with antithyroid drugs. The rearrangement links TRBV15 to TRBJ2-2; TRBD1 aligns across 8 bases. CDR3 protein: CATSRDRVVGELFF. CDR3 sequence (DNA): TGTGCCACCAGCAGGGACAGGGTGGTCGGGGAGCTGTTTTTT.